These 20 T cell receptor beta chains originate from one sample sequenced in a study of spatial heterogeneity in lung cancer. Time point meaning: sample taken at primary tumor resection. Findings and limits, study-wide: It was found that expanded intratumoral alpha and beta TCR counts tracked tumor mutation counts.

No antigen is known for these receptors. TCRdb re-derived calls from the 5' RACE reads in MiXCR, one entry per CDR3 protein. The sample records over 950 distinct CDR3 sequences, roughly a quarter being singletons. Sample: lung tumor tissue, taken at surgery. These receptors all come from a male donor with early-stage non-small cell lung cancer.

The V call is TRBV10-3, the J call TRBJ1-1; D is undetermined. CDR3 size: 12 residues. The germline V gene encodes CDR1 ENHRY and CDR2 SYGVKD. V was pared by 3 bases and J by 3 bases, with 5 bases between. As DNA, the CDR3 is TGTGCCATCAGTGACAGACACACTGAAGCTTTCTTT. Amino acid sequence: CAISDRHTEAFF.

This clonotype counts as medium-sized (0.01 to 0.1%). This chain joins TRBV20-1 and TRBJ2-6; D is uncertain. This CDR3 is 14 amino acids long. V was cut by 3 bases and J by 0 bases, with 6 bases left in between. CDR1 and CDR2 from the germline V gene are DFQATT and SNEGSKA (reference sequence). CDR3: CSARVTSGANVLTF. CDR3 DNA: TGCAGTGCTAGGGTCACCTCTGGGGCCAACGTCCTGACTTTC.

J is TRBJ2-7 and V is TRBV27; D perhaps matches TRBD1 (6 bases). Trimming removed 2 bases from V and 6 bases from J, with 14 bases in between. Germline V gene sequence: CDR1 MNHEY, CDR2 SMNVEV (reference sequence). CDR3 size: 14 residues. The CDR3 DNA follows: TGTGCCAGCAGTTTAACCAGGACAGTAGGCGAGCAGTACTTC. Translating gives CASSLTRTVGEQYF.

In this sample, this clonotype is hyperexpanded. The V and J genes are TRBV28 and TRBJ1-5; 9 bases match TRBD1. V shed 3 bases and J 4 bases; nucleotides not matched to a gene: 4. Germline V gives CDR1 MDHEN, CDR2 SYDVKM. The CDR3 is 15 residues long. In DNA, the CDR3 is TGTGCCAGCAGTTTCTTAGGGACAGGGAATCAGCCCCAGCATTTT. This translates into CASSFLGTGNQPQHF.

This clonotype turned up a few times. The chain is built from TRBV19 and TRBJ2-6; TRBD1 aligns across 7 bases. The CDR3 consists of 19 residues. The V segment lost 2 bases and the J segment 4 bases; nucleotides outside the gene matches: 14. The V gene's germline CDR1 is LNHDA and CDR2 SQIVND (reference sequence). This CDR3 reads CASSIPGDSQPQGANVLTF. The DNA of the CDR3 is TGTGCCAGTAGTATACCCGGGGACAGCCAACCCCAGGGGGCCAACGTCCTGACTTTC. Together with reference TRBV19 and TRBJ2-6, the CDR3 gives the full variable domain: DGGITQSPKYLFRKEGQNVTLSCEQNLNHDAMYWYRQDPGQGLRLIYYSQIVNDFQKGDIAEGYSVSREKKESFPLTVTSAQKNPTAFYLCASSIPGDSQPQGANVLTFGAGSRLTVL.

V and J are TRBV10-3 and TRBJ1-1; no definite D call. The CDR3 has 12 amino acids. Per germline, CDR1 ENHRY and CDR2 SYGVKD. With 6 bases removed from V and 5 bases from J, the gap between germline ends came to 10 bases. The CDR3 spells CAISAQGTEAFF. The DNA of the CDR3 is TGTGCCATCAGCGCCCAAGGGACTGAAGCTTTCTTT.

CDR3 amino acids: CASSVGAGGSDTQYF. DNA for the CDR3: TGTGCCAGCAGCGTAGGCGCGGGGGGATCAGATACGCAGTATTTT. This chain uses TRBV9 with TRBJ2-3, with 8 nucleotides matching TRBD2. V was pared by 0 bases and J by 4 bases, with 4 bases of the junction left unmatched. This CDR3 has 15 amino acids. Looked up from germline, CDR1 is SGDLS and CDR2 is YYNGEE.

This clonotype turned up a few times. This chain uses TRBV6-2 or TRBV6-3 with TRBJ2-7; 9 bases agree with TRBD2. There are 15 residues in the CDR3. CDR1 is MNHEY, CDR2 SVGEGT, per germline. The V gene end was trimmed by 0 bases and the J gene end by 2 bases; junction bases not matched to a gene: 2. CDR3 nucleotides: TGTGCCAGCAGTTACTCGACTAGCGGAACCTACGAGCAGTACTTC. It is translated as CASSYSTSGTYEQYF.

There are a few counts of this clonotype. J is TRBJ1-2 and V is TRBV27, with 8 bases identical to TRBD1. Germline CDR1 is MNHEY and CDR2 is SMNVEV (reference sequence). Germline trimming cut 4 bases from V and 8 bases from J; bases unmatched to any gene: 9. The CDR3 is 14 residues long. The CDR3 DNA is TGTGCCAGCAGTTCCGGGACAGGTTCGAAAGGCTACACCTTC. Translating gives CASSSGTGSKGYTF.

This clonotype was recorded at least ten times. The rearrangement joins TRBV5-6 to TRBJ1-6; 9 bases align to TRBD1. Germline lookup yields CDR1 SGHDT and CDR2 YYEEEE. The CDR3 runs 14 residues. Unmatched junction bases numbered 4, after V lost 3 bases and J lost 9 bases. The CDR3 bases are TGTGCCAGCAGCTGGACAGGGGATCGTTCACCCCTCCACTTT. It is translated as CASSWTGDRSPLHF.

This clonotype is large in the sample. CDR3 loop: CASSRSVIEETQYF. CDR3 in DNA: TGTGCCAGCAGCCGTTCCGTCATAGAAGAGACCCAGTACTTC. The chain links TRBV7-8 to TRBJ2-5; D is unresolved. The V end was cut by 5 bases, the J end by 3 bases, with 13 bases between. Germline values: CDR1 SGHVS, CDR2 FQNEAQ. The CDR3 is 14 residues long.

Judged by abundance, this clonotype is large. The chain uses TRBV7-2 and TRBJ2-7, with 7 bases aligning to TRBD1. Germline loops: CDR1 SGHTA, CDR2 FQGNSA. The CDR3 spans 15 residues. The junction had 7 bases not matched to a gene; V was cut back by 2 bases and J by 3 bases. CDR3 amino acids: CASSLRQGVDYEQYF. CDR3 DNA sequence: TGTGCCAGCAGCTTACGCCAGGGGGTCGACTACGAGCAGTACTTC.

The sample holds many counts of this clonotype. The chain employs TRBV27 and TRBJ2-4, with D possibly TRBD2 on 5 matching bases. The CDR3 consists of 14 residues. The V and J ends lost 5 bases and 0 bases respectively, with 8 bases between them. Germline loops: CDR1 MNHEY, CDR2 SMNVEV (reference sequence). In DNA form, the CDR3 reads TGTGCCAGCAGTATCGGGGTAGCCAAAAACATTCAGTACTTC. It yields the protein CASSIGVAKNIQYF.

This clonotype is large within its sample. The rearrangement joins TRBV19 to TRBJ2-5; 7 bases match TRBD1. The CDR3 has 16 amino acids. Per germline, CDR1 LNHDA and CDR2 SQIVND (reference sequence). Trimming took 2 bases from V and 4 from J; bases not matched to a gene: 10. CDR3 residues: CASSIRDSQVGETQYF. The CDR3 region has the DNA TGTGCCAGTAGTATAAGGGACAGTCAAGTCGGAGAGACCCAGTACTTC.

This clonotype is medium-sized. This chain's CDR3 is CASSLLGGEQYF. CDR3 nucleotides: TGTGCCAGCAGCCTGCTCGGGGGCGAGCAGTACTTC. The chain combines TRBV7-9 with TRBJ2-7; weak D call: TRBD2 (6 bases). Germline values: CDR1 SEHNR, CDR2 FQNEAQ (reference sequence). V was pared by 5 bases and J by 6 bases, with 11 bases between. This CDR3 region has 12 residues.

This chain uses TRBV7-2 with TRBJ1-1; no clear D gene. Trimming pared 3 bases from V and 2 bases from J, leaving 10 bases between. CDR3 length equals 14 residues. Germline values: CDR1 SGHTA, CDR2 FQGNSA. The CDR3 DNA follows: TGTGCCAGCAGCTTCTTAACGAGTAACACTGAAGCTTTCTTT. Its protein product is CASSFLTSNTEAFF.

J is TRBJ2-1 and V is TRBV2, with 12 bases that match TRBD2. V dropped 5 bases and J dropped 7; count of bases not matched to a gene: 3. CDR3 size: 14 residues. From germline, CDR1 is SNHLY and CDR2 FYNNEI. The CDR3 is CASSPGLAGNEQFF. DNA of the CDR3: TGTGCCAGCAGTCCGGGACTAGCGGGTAATGAGCAGTTCTTC.

The chain couples TRBV19 to TRBJ2-5; maybe TRBD1 (6 bases). This CDR3 is 14 amino acids long. Trimming shortened V by 6 bases and J by 1 base, and 12 bases separated the two germline ends. CDR1 and CDR2 from the germline V gene are LNHDA and SQIVND (reference sequence). The CDR3 nucleotides read TGTGCCAGTAGGAAGACAGGACTCCAAGAGACCCAGTACTTC. The encoded protein is CASRKTGLQETQYF.

By share, this clonotype ranks as large. The chain has TRBV19 and TRBJ2-1, with 9 bases lining up with TRBD1. J lost 0 bases, V lost 6 bases, and 30 bases had no gene match. The germline CDR1 and CDR2 sequences are LNHDA and SQIVND (reference sequence). There are 24 residues in the CDR3. CDR3 coding DNA: TGTGCCAGTAGCCAACCAACCCTACCGTCGCTTACAGGGGGCATTTCGTCCTCCTACAATGAGCAGTTCTTC. This codes for CASSQPTLPSLTGGISSSYNEQFF.

By its share, this clonotype is large. In DNA form, the CDR3 reads TGTGCCAGCAGCTCCAGGGTTTCCACAGATACGCAGTATTTT. This encodes CASSSRVSTDTQYF. V is TRBV11-3 and J is TRBJ2-3, with D perhaps matching TRBD1 (5 bases). The CDR3 spans 14 residues. Trimming took off 4 bases at V and 2 bases at J, with 10 bases between the two ends. Per germline, CDR1 SGHNT and CDR2 YENEEA. Using reference TRBV11-3 and TRBJ2-3 for the parts outside the CDR3, the full variable domain is EAGVVQSPRYKIIEKKQPVAFWCNPISGHNTLYWYLQNLGQGPELLIRYENEEAVDDSQLPKDRFSAERLKGVDSTLKIQPAELGDSAVYLCASSSRVSTDTQYFGPGTRLTVL.